A single sample is the source of the 21 T cell receptor beta chains below, sequenced in a study of blood T cell repertoires in COVID-19. Assay used: immunoSEQ multiplex PCR; TCRdb lists only in-frame clones, some missing. This table has more than 150,000 clones, around 87% appearing once. The sequenced sample was peripheral blood. These receptors were obtained from a man aged 35-49 years with active or convalescent COVID-19.

The CDR3 here is CASTRAGDQDTQYF. The CDR3, as DNA: TGTGCCAGCACTCGAGCGGGGGATCAAGATACGCAGTATTTT. This chain connects TRBV6-5 to TRBJ2-3; 8 nucleotides align to TRBD2. V trimming: 7 bases; J trimming: 5 bases; junction bases outside the gene matches: 8. From germline, CDR1 is MNHEY and CDR2 SVGAGI. CDR3 length: 14 amino acids.

In DNA form, the CDR3 reads TGTGCCAGCAGGACACCGACGGCCGTAGTCTTAGATTCACCCCTCCACTTT. The encoded protein is CASRTPTAVVLDSPLHF. The V call is TRBV2, the J call TRBJ1-6; D remains ambiguous. Between the trimmed V and J ends, which lost 6 bases and 8 bases, there was a span of 23 bases. CDR3 length: 17 amino acids. Looked up from germline, CDR1 is SNHLY and CDR2 is FYNNEI.

The V gene is TRBV5-8, the J gene TRBJ1-2; 8 nucleotides match TRBD1. The V gene's germline CDR1 is SGHTS and CDR2 YDEGEE. The CDR3 extends over 14 amino acids. The J segment lost 2 bases and the V segment lost 4 bases, leaving 4 bases of the junction unmatched. The CDR3 bases are TGTGCCAGCAGCGCGGGACAGGAGAACTATGGCTACACCTTC. Protein product: CASSAGQENYGYTF. Drawing the rest from reference TRBV5-8 and TRBJ1-2, the complete variable domain is EAGVTQSPTHLIKTRGQQATLRCSPISGHTSVYWYQQALGLGLQFLLWYDEGEERNRGNFPPRFSGRQFPNYSSELNVNALELEDSALYLCASSAGQENYGYTFGSGTRLTVV.

The CDR3 sequence: CASSSRDNEKLFF. CDR3 in DNA: TGTGCCAGCAGTAGCCGGGATAATGAAAAACTGTTTTTT. This chain connects TRBV6-5 to TRBJ1-4; D is unclear. V was clipped by 5 bases and J by 4 bases, with 8 bases between them. The germline gives CDR1 MNHEY, CDR2 SVGAGI. This CDR3 has 13 residues.

CDR3: CASRPGHNTEAFF. In nucleotides, the CDR3 is TGCGCCAGCAGGCCAGGACACAACACTGAAGCTTTCTTT. V and J are TRBV5-1 and TRBJ1-1; a weak D match, TRBD1 (5 bases). V lost 5 bases and J 2 bases, leaving 10 bases between the germline ends. Germline-derived CDR1 and CDR2 are SGHRS and YFSETQ. CDR3 length equals 13 residues.

As DNA, the CDR3 is TGTGCCAGCAGCCAAGCAGGGCAGGGGGCGGAAAAACTGTTTTTT. Its translation is CASSQAGQGAEKLFF. The rearrangement uses TRBV3-1 (or the pseudogene TRBV3-2) and TRBJ1-4; TRBD1 matches 8 bases. This CDR3 is built from 15 residues. Germline V CDR1 and CDR2: LGHDT, YNNKEL (reference sequence). After removal of 1 base from V and 8 bases from J, the junction contained 6 bases not matched to a gene.

The chain joins TRBV7-8 to TRBJ1-5, with D perhaps TRBD1 (5 bases). Germline loops: CDR1 SGHVS, CDR2 FQNEAQ. The CDR3 spans 16 residues. The ends were cut back, 5 bases at V and 2 bases at J, with 16 bases in the middle. The CDR3 DNA reads as TGTGCCAGCAGCCCCGCGGGGGGTCGGCGCAATCAGCCCCAGCATTTT. Translated, it gives CASSPAGGRRNQPQHF.

The gene calls are TRBV10-3 and TRBJ1-1, with 7 bases identical to TRBD1. V trimming: 4 bases; J trimming: 6 bases; junction bases outside the gene matches: 2. The germline CDR1 and CDR2 sequences are ENHRY and SYGVKD. There are 12 residues in the CDR3. In DNA form, the CDR3 reads TGTGCCATCAGTGGACAGGGTGCTGAAGCTTTCTTT. It yields the protein CAISGQGAEAFF.

The chain uses TRBV5-4 and TRBJ2-3, with D unclear. Germline values: CDR1 SGHNT, CDR2 YYREEE (reference sequence). This CDR3 has 13 residues. Trimming took 3 bases from V and 2 from J, leaving 7 bases between them. The CDR3 spells CASSSLLTDTQYF. In nucleotides, the CDR3 is TGTGCCAGCAGCTCCCTACTCACAGATACGCAGTATTTT.

CDR3 loop: CASEGRRTGTEAFF. The CDR3 nucleotides read TGTGCCAGCGAGGGCAGGAGGACGGGCACTGAAGCTTTCTTT. This chain links TRBV2 with TRBJ1-1; no definite D call. Germline V CDR1 and CDR2: SNHLY, FYNNEI. V shed 8 bases and J shed 4 bases, with 17 bases lying between them. The CDR3 has 14 residues. The whole variable domain, filled in from reference TRBV2 and TRBJ1-1, reads EPEVTQTPSHQVTQMGQEVILRCVPISNHLYFYWYRQILGQKVEFLVSFYNNEISEKSEIFDDQFSVERPDGSNFTLKIRSTKLEDSAMYFCASEGRRTGTEAFFGQGTRLTVV.

The chain joins TRBV28 to TRBJ2-3, with D possibly being TRBD2 (6 bases). The CDR3 loop spans 16 amino acids. Germline CDR1 is MDHEN and CDR2 is SYDVKM. Trimming stripped 5 bases from V and 2 bases from J, with 17 bases between. In DNA form, the CDR3 reads TGTGCCAGCAGTAGGGACCGCGGGGTGCACACAGATACGCAGTATTTT. This translates into CASSRDRGVHTDTQYF.

The rearrangement uses TRBV3-1 (or the pseudogene TRBV3-2) and TRBJ1-1; 9 bases agree with TRBD1. Germline V lookup: CDR1 LGHDT, CDR2 YNNKEL (reference sequence). The J segment lost 4 bases and the V segment lost 5 bases, leaving 14 bases of the junction unmatched. The CDR3 covers 17 residues. CDR3 sequence: CASSSRTGDRDGTEAFF. The CDR3 nucleotides are TGTGCCAGCAGCTCCCGAACAGGGGACAGGGATGGCACTGAAGCTTTCTTT.

J is TRBJ2-2 and V is TRBV29-1; the D gene is possibly TRBD2 (5 bases). Germline CDR1 is SQVTM and CDR2 is ANQGSEA. Trimming left V 6 bases short and J 0 bases short, with 8 bases between. The CDR3 has 13 amino acids. The CDR3 bases are TGCAGCGTAGGACTCACGAACACCGGGGAGCTGTTTTTT. Amino acid sequence: CSVGLTNTGELFF.

The V gene is TRBV19, the J gene TRBJ1-4; TRBD1 is a possible D gene (6 bases). The germline CDR1 and CDR2 sequences are LNHDA and SQIVND (reference sequence). There are 15 residues in the CDR3. Between the trimmed V and J ends, which lost 2 bases and 8 bases, there was a span of 15 bases. CDR3 residues: CASSIPQGGGEKLFF. CDR3 DNA: TGTGCCAGTAGTATACCACAGGGTGGGGGAGAAAAACTGTTTTTT.

This chain links TRBV3-1 (or the pseudogene TRBV3-2) with TRBJ2-5; the match to TRBD1 covers 7 bases. CDR1 LGHDT and CDR2 YNNKEL come from the germline V gene (reference sequence). After removal of 5 bases from V and 0 bases from J, the junction contained 3 bases not matched to a gene. The CDR3 is 14 amino acids. DNA of the CDR3: TGTGCCAGCAGCTGGGGACAGCACCAAGAGACCCAGTACTTC. Translating gives CASSWGQHQETQYF.

The chain couples TRBV13 to TRBJ2-3; D perhaps matches TRBD1 (6 bases). The CDR3 has 15 residues. With 0 bases removed from V and 3 bases from J, the gap between germline ends came to 10 bases. CDR1 is PRHDT and CDR2 is FYEKMQ in the germline V gene (reference sequence). The DNA of the CDR3 is TGTGCCAGCAGCTTAGGATGGGGGCTAACAGATACGCAGTATTTT. Amino acids: CASSLGWGLTDTQYF.

In regard to this clone: The identical CDR3 is also encoded by other nucleotide sequences in the sample. The J gene is TRBJ2-7, the V gene TRBV6-5; 10 nucleotides line up with TRBD1. Germline values: CDR1 MNHEY, CDR2 SVGAGI. The CDR3 totals 14 residues. The junction had 5 bases not matched to a gene; V was cut back by 6 bases and J by 3 bases. CDR3 amino acids: CASSRDRGFYEQYF. CDR3 DNA sequence: TGTGCCAGCAGCCGGGACAGGGGATTCTACGAGCAGTACTTC.

This chain links TRBV2 with TRBJ1-1; maybe TRBD1 (5 bases). The ends were cut back, 8 bases at V and 1 base at J, with 14 bases in the middle. This CDR3 region has 14 residues. Germline-derived CDR1 and CDR2 are SNHLY and FYNNEI. The CDR3 coding sequence is TGTGCCAGCTCGAAGGCGACAGCGAACACTGAAGCTTTCTTT. This translates into CASSKATANTEAFF.

The CDR3 region has the DNA TGTGCCAGCAGAGTGACAGACAGGGACTACGAGCAGTACTTC. As protein: CASRVTDRDYEQYF. The rearrangement uses TRBV6-5 and TRBJ2-7, with 7 bases aligning to TRBD1. Looked up from germline, CDR1 is MNHEY and CDR2 is SVGAGI. V lost 6 bases and J lost 3; bases outside the gene matches: 8. The CDR3 is 14 amino acids.

V and J are TRBV2 and TRBJ2-5; 9 nucleotides align to TRBD2. CDR1 is SNHLY and CDR2 is FYNNEI in the germline V gene. The CDR3 is 16 residues long. V lost 3 bases and J lost 2; bases outside the gene matches: 7. CDR3 bases: TGTGCCAGCAGTGACATGAGCGGGGGGTTACAAGAGACCCAGTACTTC. It yields the protein CASSDMSGGLQETQYF.

The chain has TRBV5-1 and TRBJ1-2; possibly TRBD1 for D (6 bases). Trimming removed 8 bases at V and 13 bases at J, with 21 bases between. Germline V gives CDR1 SGHRS, CDR2 YFSETQ. CDR3 length equals 12 residues. CDR3 amino acids: CARNGLWGPCTF. The CDR3 DNA is TGCGCCAGAAATGGGTTGTGGGGGCCTTGCACCTTC.